This T cell receptor (beta chain) was retrieved from a study of cytomegalovirus exposure and HLA in healthy donors. Regarding the study as a whole: In a later analysis, V- and J-gene trimming of beta chains associated with a DCLRE1C missense variant, replicated independently.

Comment on this clone: Its antigen is not known.

CDR3 length: 15 amino acids. The V segment lost 1 base and the J segment 5 bases; nucleotides outside the gene matches: 7. Per the germline V gene, CDR1 is GTSNPN and CDR2 is SVGIG (reference sequence). PCR employed 60 Vbeta and 13 Jbeta primers. This table comes from immunoSEQ multiplex PCR, and its TCRdb copy is limited to in-frame clones, with some not included. The repertoire shows tens of thousands of clones; the top ten hold less than 6%. This rearrangement joins TRBV30 to TRBJ2-1, with 8 bases identical to TRBD1. The receptor comes from a man between 25 and 39 years old in good health and CMV-seropositive. The source material was PBMCs. The CDR3: CAWSDSGQGDNEQFF. The CDR3 nucleotides are TGTGCCTGGAGTGATTCCGGACAGGGTGACAATGAGCAGTTCTTC.